Presented here are 16 T cell receptor beta chains from one specimen sequenced in a study of spatial heterogeneity in lung cancer. MiXCR was run by TCRdb on the 5' RACE reads, yielding one entry per CDR3 protein. The sample records 85,000 to 100,000 distinct CDR3 sequences, more than 10% being singletons. Time point here: sample taken at primary tumor resection. Sequenced material: PBMCs, taken at surgery. The source is a male donor with early-stage non-small cell lung cancer.

This clonotype was found a few times. The V and J genes are TRBV6-5 and TRBJ2-3; D might be TRBD1 (5 bases). Germline assignment: CDR1 MNHEY and CDR2 SVGAGI. The CDR3 contains 15 residues. Trimming left V 0 bases short and J 2 bases short, with 9 bases between. The CDR3 coding sequence is TGTGCCAGCAGTTACTCAGGACATACCACAGATACGCAGTATTTT. Its protein product is CASSYSGHTTDTQYF.

This clonotype showed up many times. This chain uses TRBV7-2 with TRBJ2-2; D perhaps matches TRBD2 (5 bases). Germline-derived CDR1 and CDR2 are SGHTA and FQGNSA. This CDR3 is built from 16 residues. V lost 5 bases and J 0 bases, leaving 13 bases between the germline ends. The DNA for the CDR3 is TGTGCCAGCAGCCCATGGGGTAGCGCGAACACCGGGGAGCTGTTTTTT. Amino acids: CASSPWGSANTGELFF.

This clonotype occurred a few times. The chain carries TRBV7-8 and TRBJ2-4; D unresolved. Germline V gives CDR1 SGHVS, CDR2 FQNEAQ. This CDR3 is built from 16 residues. V shed 0 bases and J shed 2 bases, with 11 bases lying between them. The CDR3 DNA is TGTGCCAGCAGCTTAGCCGGTGGAGCCACCAAAAACATTCAGTACTTC. The encoded protein is CASSLAGGATKNIQYF.

This sequence joins TRBV7-2 and TRBJ2-2; D may be TRBD1 or TRBD2 (6 bases each). Germline-derived CDR1 and CDR2 are SGHTA and FQGNSA. The germline V and J ends were trimmed by 3 bases and 0 bases, with 14 bases remaining between them. The CDR3 totals 17 residues. Written as DNA, the CDR3 is TGTGCCAGCAGCTTTTGGGGGGCTCCGACGAACACCGGGGAGCTGTTTTTT. This gives the protein CASSFWGAPTNTGELFF.

This clonotype came up many times. The rearrangement uses TRBV9 and TRBJ2-2; D possibly matches TRBD1 or TRBD2 (5 bases each). The germline gives CDR1 SGDLS, CDR2 YYNGEE. With 4 bases removed from V and 4 bases from J, the gap between germline ends came to 8 bases. This CDR3 contains 13 residues. The CDR3 loop reads CASSPGPTGELFF. The CDR3 nucleotides read TGTGCCAGCAGCCCGGGACCCACCGGGGAGCTGTTTTTT.

The gene calls are TRBV29-1 and TRBJ2-6, with 7 bases that match TRBD1. Per germline, CDR1 SQVTM and CDR2 ANQGSEA. Trimming took 7 bases from V and 3 from J; bases not matched to a gene: 12. This CDR3 has 16 amino acids. CDR3 region: CSATVRQGGGANVLTF. The CDR3 DNA is TGCAGCGCTACCGTCCGACAGGGTGGTGGGGCCAACGTCCTGACTTTC.

The chain has TRBV5-1 and TRBJ2-5; 10 bases are a match to TRBD2. The CDR3 spans 15 residues. The V gene's germline CDR1 is SGHRS and CDR2 YFSETQ. Unmatched junction bases numbered 3, after V lost 1 base and J lost 3 bases. The CDR3 protein is CASSLRTSGEETQYF. In nucleotides, the CDR3 is TGCGCCAGCAGCTTGAGAACTAGCGGGGAAGAGACCCAGTACTTC.

The chain links TRBV12-3 or TRBV12-4 to TRBJ1-5; D not resolved. Trimming took off 6 bases at V and 2 bases at J, with 14 bases between the two ends. The CDR3 has 15 residues. The CDR3 sequence is CASSPRGIGNQPQHF. The CDR3 bases are TGTGCCAGCAGCCCCCGGGGAATTGGCAATCAGCCCCAGCATTTT.

This clonotype occurred many times. The J gene is TRBJ2-3, the V gene TRBV29-1; D remains ambiguous. CDR3 size: 10 residues. Germline V lookup: CDR1 SQVTM, CDR2 ANQGSEA. Trimming removed 3 bases from V and 4 bases from J, with 2 bases in between. CDR3 protein: CSVESDTQYF. The CDR3 DNA reads as TGCAGCGTTGAGTCAGATACGCAGTATTTT.

V and J are TRBV15 and TRBJ2-7; 7 positions match TRBD2. With 2 bases clipped from V and 5 bases from J, the junction kept 12 bases outside the gene matches. This CDR3 comprises 16 residues. CDR1 and CDR2 (germline): LNHNV, YYDKDF (reference sequence). CDR3 sequence reads: CATSRNLGSGIDEQYF. The CDR3 DNA is TGTGCCACCAGCAGAAATCTAGGGAGCGGGATCGACGAGCAGTACTTC.

Many counts were recorded for this clonotype. The chain uses TRBV7-6 and TRBJ2-3; 7 bases are a match to TRBD1. Germline assignment: CDR1 SGHVS and CDR2 FNYEAQ. V lost 2 bases and J lost 4; bases outside the gene matches: 3. The CDR3 has 14 residues. CDR3 sequence (DNA): TGTGCCAGCAGCTTACAGGGGGTGGCAGATACGCAGTATTTT. Its translation: CASSLQGVADTQYF.

The genes are TRBV28 and TRBJ1-5; no firm D call. V was clipped by 4 bases and J by 3 bases, with 10 bases between them. In germline, CDR1 is MDHEN, CDR2 SYDVKM. This CDR3 region has 14 residues. The CDR3 protein is CASSSDGVNQPQHF. DNA for the CDR3: TGTGCCAGCAGTTCGGACGGAGTCAATCAGCCCCAGCATTTT.

V is TRBV20-1 and J is TRBJ2-7; D not resolved. CDR3 size: 14 residues. V was shortened by 0 bases and J by 1 base, with 10 bases between the two germline ends. Germline loops: CDR1 DFQATT, CDR2 SNEGSKA (reference sequence). The CDR3 region has the DNA TGCAGTGCTAGAGATAGCACGGCATCCTACGAGCAGTACTTC. Its protein product is CSARDSTASYEQYF.

This clonotype was counted a few times. The rearrangement links TRBV6-5 to TRBJ1-6; D is uncertain. The CDR3 spans 15 residues. V gave up 0 bases and J gave up 6 bases, with 9 bases separating them. Looked up from germline, CDR1 is MNHEY and CDR2 is SVGAGI. In nucleotides, the CDR3 is TGTGCCAGCAGTTACTCTGGGCAGCCTAATTCACCCCTCCACTTT. Residues: CASSYSGQPNSPLHF.

This clonotype rates as medium-sized (0.01 to 0.1%). The chain carries TRBV4-3 and TRBJ1-1; 8 positions match TRBD1. V shed 0 bases and J 4 bases; nucleotides not matched to a gene: 7. The CDR3 consists of 16 residues. Germline loops: CDR1 LGHNA, CDR2 YSLEER. The CDR3 DNA is TGCGCCAGCAGCCAAGAATACGGACAGGGTGGCACTGAAGCTTTCTTT. Translation gives CASSQEYGQGGTEAFF.

This clonotype was counted a few times. The CDR3 DNA reads as TGCGCCAGCAGCTTGGATGGGGGCGGGATGAATACGCAGTATTTT. Protein sequence: CASSLDGGGMNTQYF. The genes are TRBV5-1 and TRBJ2-3; tentatively, D is TRBD1 or TRBD2 (6 bases each). Germline V gene lookup returns CDR1 SGHRS and CDR2 YFSETQ. V lost 0 bases to trimming and J lost 7 bases, with 15 bases between them. CDR3 size: 15 residues.